This T cell receptor (beta chain) was recovered during a study of OX40 agonist ivuxolimab in advanced cancers. Germline assignment: CDR1 SEHNR and CDR2 FQNEAQ (reference sequence). The CDR3 sequence is 15 residues long. The V segment lost 3 bases and the J segment 7 bases; nucleotides outside the gene matches: 11. The data were produced by immunoSEQ multiplex PCR, yet TCRdb's version contains in-frame clones alone and is incomplete. The repertoire holds roughly 38,000 clones, with around three quarters as singletons. This clone was found many times. The clonotype was recovered from an adult with an advanced solid tumor such as melanoma, head and neck, liver or kidney cancer. The chain uses TRBV7-9 and TRBJ1-1; 7 bases match TRBD1. Sequenced here: CD4+ or CD8+ T cells sorted from blood, sampled in a trial of the OX40 agonist ivuxolimab. CDR3 protein: CASSFPSDRRGEAFF. CDR3 bases: TGTGCCAGCAGCTTCCCCTCGGACAGGCGGGGTGAAGCTTTCTTT.